The rows below give T cell receptor beta chains drawn from one sample of a study of T cell clones after liver transplantation. TCRdb's copy holds only in-frame clones and misses some; the assay was immunoSEQ multiplex PCR. Of about 33,000 clones listed, approximately 96% were seen once; the top ten hold around 26%. The specimen comprised CD8+ T cells from blood, sampled 12 months after liver transplant. The receptors originated from a human patient who received a liver transplant. Some of the T cells might come from the graft donor. Each CDR3 is given with its conserved first and last residue. A D gene is named only where the DNA matches it firmly. Size is omitted from some rows. Given values are once, few, many or a class for expanded clones.

.,18,TRBJ2-1,TRBV9,TRBD2,CASSDGLAGTRSYNEQFF,TGTGCCAGCAGCGACGGACTAGCGGGTACCCGCTCCTACAATGAGCAGTTCTTC
.,14,TRBJ1-6,TRBV4-1,.,CASSQEGYRSPLHF,TGCGCCAGCAGCCAAGAGGGGTATCGTTCACCCCTCCACTTT
.,14,TRBJ2-5,TRBV5-8,.,CASSPLGHQETQYF,TGTGCCAGCAGCCCCTTGGGCCACCAAGAGACCCAGTACTTC
.,15,TRBJ2-1,TRBV5-6,TRBD2,CASSFQTSGYNEQFF,TGTGCCAGCAGCTTTCAAACTAGCGGTTACAATGAGCAGTTCTTC
.,15,TRBJ1-2,TRBV9,.,CASSVGEGLDYGYTF,TGTGCCAGCAGCGTAGGCGAGGGGCTAGACTATGGCTACACCTTC
.,12,TRBJ2-7,TRBV6-6,.,CASSFTGSEQYF,TGTGCCAGCAGTTTTACAGGGTCCGAGCAGTACTTC
.,13,TRBJ2-3,TRBV9,.,CASSRTVTDTQYF,TGTGCCAGCAGCAGGACTGTCACAGATACGCAGTATTTT
.,16,TRBJ2-7,TRBV19,TRBD2,CASSLGLAGEGYEQYF,TGTGCCAGTAGTTTGGGACTAGCGGGAGAAGGGTACGAGCAGTACTTC
.,13,TRBJ2-7,TRBV30,.,CAWSSREIYEQYF,TGTGCCTGGAGTAGTAGGGAAATCTACGAGCAGTACTTC
.,10,TRBJ2-1,TRBV28,.,CASSYNEQFF,TGTGCCAGCAGCTACAATGAGCAGTTCTTC
.,18,TRBJ2-2,TRBV10-3,TRBD1,CAISEPGTGETNTGELFF,TGTGCCATCAGTGAGCCCGGGACAGGAGAAACGAACACCGGGGAGCTGTTTTTT
few,15,TRBJ2-1,TRBV18,TRBD2,CASSPGPGGWDEQFF,TGTGCCAGCTCACCGGGGCCGGGAGGATGGGATGAGCAGTTCTTC
.,14,TRBJ2-2,TRBV27,TRBD2,CASSPGTRGGELFF,TGTGCCAGCAGTCCCGGGACTAGAGGCGGGGAGCTGTTTTTT